This T cell receptor beta chain came from a study of identical twins. This CDR3 is built from 15 residues. Trimming shortened V by 0 bases and J by 7 bases, and 11 bases separated the two germline ends. Germline V gene lookup returns CDR1 SGHRS and CDR2 YFSETQ. Via MiXCR, TCRdb re-called the 5' RACE reads, giving one row per CDR3 protein. The sample gives approximately 470,000 distinct CDR3 sequences, more than 13% of which show up once; 0.52% is in the top ten. About this clonotype: Its antigen is currently unknown.

General study findings and limits: Low generation-probability sequences were in excess among twin-shared out-of-frame alpha sequences. Zero-insertion findings could be partly confounded by invariant cells (MAIT and iNKT cells). A lower insertion count was a feature of abundant cord blood beta clonotypes, with no such feature in memory repertoires.

The data also belong to a second study, concerning yellow fever vaccine responses in identical twins.

The source is a woman under 30 in good health. The specimen was CD4+ T cells sorted from blood. The V call is TRBV5-1, the J call TRBJ1-6, with D perhaps TRBD1 (6 bases). CDR3 nucleotides: TGCGCCAGCAGCTTGGACGGACAGTCAAATTCACCCCTCCACTTT. It specifies CASSLDGQSNSPLHF.